One and the same sample provided the 26 T cell receptor beta chains below, sequenced in a study of PD-1 blockade in classical Hodgkin lymphoma. Sequenced by immunoSEQ multiplex PCR; TCRdb stores in-frame clones only, minus some. The data contain almost 85,000 clones, 75% to 90% of them singletons. Every patient had relapsed following autologous stem cell transplantation, and cohorts differed in brentuximab vedotin exposure. Here the sequenced sample was peripheral blood mononuclear cells (PBMCs), taken at baseline. These receptors were taken from a human donor with classical Hodgkin lymphoma.

This clone occurred once. The chain recombines TRBV6-4 with TRBJ2-7, with 7 bases that match TRBD1. The V segment lost 3 bases and the J segment 0 bases; nucleotides outside the gene matches: 5. This CDR3 is built from 15 residues. Germline V gene lookup returns CDR1 MRHNA and CDR2 SNTAGT. The CDR3: CASSEGTALSYEQYF. CDR3 DNA: TGTGCCAGCAGTGAGGGGACAGCCCTCTCCTACGAGCAGTACTTC.

This clone was seen once. This rearrangement joins TRBV5-4 to TRBJ2-2, with 8 positions matching TRBD1. Germline trimming cut 3 bases from V and 7 bases from J; bases unmatched to any gene: 11. Germline V lookup: CDR1 SGHNT, CDR2 YYREEE (reference sequence). This CDR3 region has 16 residues. The CDR3 region is CASSSPRGQSIGELFF. The DNA for the CDR3 is TGTGCCAGCAGCTCTCCCAGGGGGCAGAGTATCGGGGAGCTGTTTTTT.

The chain uses TRBV15 and TRBJ2-3; TRBD2 matches 8 bases. Trimming at V came to 3 bases and at J to 6 bases, leaving 5 bases not matched to a gene. CDR1 is LNHNV, CDR2 YYDKDF, per germline (reference sequence). CDR3 length: 14 residues. CDR3 DNA sequence: TGTGCCACCAGCAGCGGAGCGGGGGCGGATACGCAGTATTTT. Residues: CATSSGAGADTQYF.

The rearrangement joins TRBV11-2 to TRBJ1-1; 7 bases match TRBD1. Germline trimming cut 4 bases from V and 10 bases from J; bases unmatched to any gene: 12. Looked up from germline, CDR1 is SGHAT and CDR2 is FQNNGV. The CDR3 consists of 14 residues. In DNA, the CDR3 is TGTGCCAGCAGCTCCACGACAGGGTCCATAGGAGCTTTCTTT. Protein: CASSSTTGSIGAFF.

The chain is built from TRBV18 and TRBJ2-7, with 9 bases fitting TRBD1. J gave up 4 bases and V 2 bases, and 12 bases lay outside the gene matches. In germline, CDR1 is KGHSH, CDR2 LQKENI. The length of the CDR3 is 17 residues. CDR3: CASSPSLLTGGRYEQYF. The CDR3 DNA sequence: TGTGCCAGCTCACCAAGTCTGCTCACAGGGGGCCGTTACGAGCAGTACTTC. Using reference TRBV18 and TRBJ2-7 for the parts outside the CDR3, the full variable domain is NAGVMQNPRHLVRRRGQEARLRCSPMKGHSHVYWYRQLPEEGLKFMVYLQKENIIDESGMPKERFSAEFPKEGPSILRIQQVVRGDSAAYFCASSPSLLTGGRYEQYFGPGTRLTVT.

V and J are TRBV4-1 and TRBJ2-3; perhaps TRBD1 as D (6 bases). CDR1 is MGHRA and CDR2 is YSYEKL in the germline V gene. The V and J ends lost 4 bases and 2 bases respectively, with 19 bases between them. CDR3 length: 17 residues. This CDR3 reads CASSPRPRTVYTDTQYF. In DNA form, the CDR3 reads TGCGCCAGCAGCCCCCGGCCAAGGACAGTATACACAGATACGCAGTATTTT.

The chain couples TRBV4-2 to TRBJ2-1; 7 bases align to TRBD2. CDR1 and CDR2 (germline): LGHNA, YNFKEQ. V trimming: 3 bases; J trimming: 1 base; junction bases outside the gene matches: 6. The CDR3 runs 16 residues. The CDR3 sequence: CASSQGSSGSYNEQFF. Written as DNA, the CDR3 is TGTGCCAGCAGCCAGGGTTCTAGCGGTTCCTACAATGAGCAGTTCTTC.

The chain has TRBV7-9 and TRBJ1-1, with D possibly TRBD1 on 5 matching bases. This CDR3 is built from 17 residues. The germline CDR1 and CDR2 sequences are SEHNR and FQNEAQ (reference sequence). Trimming took off 5 bases at V and 7 bases at J, with 26 bases between the two ends. CDR3 sequence: CASSPTPGAKAELEAFF. The DNA for the CDR3 is TGTGCCAGCAGCCCAACACCCGGGGCCAAGGCCGAACTTGAAGCTTTCTTT.

The V call is TRBV27, the J call TRBJ1-3; a weak D match, TRBD1 (6 bases). Trimming stripped 2 bases from V and 10 bases from J, with 15 bases between. CDR3 size: 14 residues. CDR1 and CDR2 from the germline V gene are MNHEY and SMNVEV (reference sequence). CDR3 sequence: CASSLVAGAGTIYF. The CDR3 DNA follows: TGTGCCAGCAGTTTAGTTGCGGGGGCCGGGACCATATATTTT.

V and J are TRBV7-9 and TRBJ1-4; 8 nucleotides match TRBD1. The V segment lost 4 bases and the J segment 4 bases; nucleotides outside the gene matches: 5. In germline, CDR1 is SEHNR, CDR2 FQNEAQ (reference sequence). The CDR3 extends over 15 amino acids. CDR3 sequence (DNA): TGTGCCAGCAGCTCCAGACAGGGGATTAATGAAAAACTGTTTTTT. This encodes CASSSRQGINEKLFF.

The chain uses TRBV1 and TRBJ2-1; the table's TRBD2 call for D was not verified on the DNA. TRBV1 has pseudogene status. This CDR3 spans 13 amino acids. This CDR3 is CTSSHGRGLAPFF. For the CDR3, the DNA is TGCACCAGCAGCCATGGTCGGGGACTAGCTCCGTTCTTC.

This chain connects TRBV30 to TRBJ2-5, with 12 bases that match TRBD2. The germline gives CDR1 GTSNPN, CDR2 SVGIG (reference sequence). After removal of 1 base from V and 0 bases from J, the junction contained 9 bases not matched to a gene. The CDR3 is made up of 18 amino acids. CDR3 nucleotide sequence: TGTGCCTGGAGTGCCATACGGACTAGCGGGGTGTACCAAGAGACCCAGTACTTC. As protein: CAWSAIRTSGVYQETQYF.

This clone was recorded only once. This CDR3 reads CASSQPGTTSYEQYF. CDR3 DNA: TGTGCCAGCAGCCAACCCGGGACTACTTCCTACGAGCAGTACTTC. The chain links TRBV4-2 to TRBJ2-7; 7 nucleotides align to TRBD2. Trimming cost V 2 bases and J 1 base; bases outside gene matches: 5. The CDR3 has 15 amino acids. Germline V lookup: CDR1 LGHNA, CDR2 YNFKEQ.

The chain joins TRBV6-1 to TRBJ1-2, with 8 bases lining up with TRBD1. Losses at the gene ends were 6 bases for V and 3 bases for J; bases not matched to a gene: 9. Germline V gives CDR1 MNHNS, CDR2 SASEGT. This CDR3 has 15 amino acids. The CDR3 sequence: CASRLPGTGDYGYTF. CDR3 nucleotides: TGTGCCAGCAGGCTACCCGGGACAGGAGACTATGGCTACACCTTC.

The chain carries TRBV5-1 and TRBJ2-1, with TRBD2 identical over 8 bases. The V and J ends lost 2 bases and 3 bases, in that order; junction bases with no gene match: 1. CDR1 is SGHRS, CDR2 YFSETQ, per germline. This CDR3 is built from 14 residues. CDR3 coding DNA: TGCGCCAGCAGCTTTAGCGGGGTCTACAATGAGCAGTTCTTC. This translates into CASSFSGVYNEQFF.

CDR3 protein: CASSKGLDRDTEAFF. The DNA for the CDR3 is TGTGCCAGCAGCAAAGGGTTAGACCGAGACACTGAAGCTTTCTTT. The chain links TRBV21-1 to TRBJ1-1. TRBV21-1 is an annotated pseudogene. CDR3 length: 15 residues.

A few counts support this clone. V and J are TRBV7-9 and TRBJ1-1, with D hard to call. CDR1 and CDR2 (germline): SEHNR, FQNEAQ (reference sequence). This CDR3 is 13 amino acids long. V was cut by 5 bases and J by 6 bases, with 13 bases left in between. CDR3 in DNA: TGTGCCAGCAGCACGGACGGTCCGGCTGAAGCTTTCTTT. Protein sequence: CASSTDGPAEAFF. The full variable domain, in which reference TRBV7-9 and TRBJ1-1 provide the parts outside the CDR3, is DTGVSQNPRHKITKRGQNVTFRCDPISEHNRLYWYRQTLGQGPEFLTYFQNEAQLEKSRLLSDRFSAERPKGSFSTLEIQRTEQGDSAMYLCASSTDGPAEAFFGQGTRLTVV.

V and J are TRBV7-9 and TRBJ1-4; D may be TRBD1 (6 bases). Trimming cost V 5 bases and J 5 bases, with 27 bases left between them. There are 19 residues in the CDR3. Looked up from germline, CDR1 is SEHNR and CDR2 is FQNEAQ (reference sequence). The CDR3 sequence: CASSPRRIGETGKNEKLFF. As DNA, the CDR3 is TGTGCCAGCAGCCCGAGGAGAATCGGGGAGACAGGAAAGAATGAAAAACTGTTTTTT. Based on the CDR3 plus reference TRBV7-9 and TRBJ1-4, the full variable domain is DTGVSQNPRHKITKRGQNVTFRCDPISEHNRLYWYRQTLGQGPEFLTYFQNEAQLEKSRLLSDRFSAERPKGSFSTLEIQRTEQGDSAMYLCASSPRRIGETGKNEKLFFGSGTQLSVL.

This sequence joins TRBV6-5 and TRBJ1-3; maybe TRBD1 (6 bases). V lost 7 bases, J lost 6 bases, and 16 bases lay in between. Germline V gene sequence: CDR1 MNHEY, CDR2 SVGAGI. This CDR3 has 14 residues. The CDR3 sequence: CASKLGGPQNTIYF. Written as DNA, the CDR3 is TGTGCCAGCAAGTTAGGGGGGCCGCAAAACACCATATATTTT.

The V and J genes are TRBV28 and TRBJ2-7, with TRBD1 identical over 7 bases. This CDR3 has 14 residues. CDR1 MDHEN and CDR2 SYDVKM come from the germline V gene. Trimming removed 4 bases from V and 5 bases from J; junction bases left unmatched: 8. CDR3 DNA sequence: TGTGCCAGCAGTTCCGGACAGGCCCCTAACGAGCAGTACTTC. Amino acid sequence: CASSSGQAPNEQYF.

V is TRBV25-1 and J is TRBJ2-7, with 9 positions matching TRBD2. The CDR3 length is 14 residues. The V gene end was trimmed by 8 bases and the J gene end by 6 bases; junction bases not matched to a gene: 11. From germline, CDR1 is MGHDK and CDR2 SYGVNS. CDR3 DNA: TGTGCCAGCTCCCGCGGGGGGGCGCGGGGCGAGCAGTACTTC. Translating it yields CASSRGGARGEQYF.

The rearrangement uses TRBV5-1 and TRBJ2-5; TRBD1 might be the D (6 bases). Germline-derived CDR1 and CDR2 are SGHRS and YFSETQ. The CDR3 is 13 amino acids. Trimming cost V 3 bases and J 4 bases, with 10 bases left between them. The CDR3 reads CASSSQGTETQYF. Here the CDR3 DNA reads TGCGCCAGCAGCTCGCAGGGGACAGAGACCCAGTACTTC.

This clone was observed a few times. The chain couples TRBV27 to TRBJ1-2; D gene ambiguous. CDR1 and CDR2 from the germline V gene are MNHEY and SMNVEV (reference sequence). This CDR3 has 13 residues. Trimming removed 6 bases from V and 6 bases from J, with 14 bases in between. CDR3 residues: CASSLSWGNGYTF. In DNA form, the CDR3 reads TGTGCCAGCAGCCTCAGTTGGGGAAATGGCTACACCTTC.

This sequence joins TRBV6-4 and TRBJ1-2; D is ambiguous. V lost 3 bases and J lost 4, with 12 bases in between. Germline CDR1 and CDR2: MRHNA and SNTAGT. The CDR3 length is 14 residues. CDR3 nucleotide sequence: TGTGCCAGCAGTGAATGGGAAGGTTCCTATGGCTACACCTTC. This codes for CASSEWEGSYGYTF.

This clone was seen a single time. J is TRBJ2-1 and V is TRBV25-1; D remains ambiguous. The CDR3 is 12 residues long. Germline lookup yields CDR1 MGHDK and CDR2 SYGVNS. Trimming pared 6 bases from V and 3 bases from J, leaving 6 bases between. CDR3 sequence: CASRGYYNEQFF. The DNA for the CDR3 is TGTGCCAGCAGGGGGTACTACAATGAGCAGTTCTTC. The full variable domain, completed using reference TRBV25-1 and TRBJ2-1, is EADIYQTPRYLVIGTGKKITLECSQTMGHDKMYWYQQDPGMELHLIHYSYGVNSTEKGDLSSESTVSRIRTEHFPLTLESARPSHTSQYLCASRGYYNEQFFGPGTRLTVL.

The chain uses TRBV6-5 and TRBJ1-2; 7 nucleotides align to TRBD1. The CDR3 is made up of 15 amino acids. Germline CDR1 and CDR2: MNHEY and SVGAGI. V shed 0 bases and J 5 bases; nucleotides not matched to a gene: 6. The CDR3 bases are TGTGCCAGCAGTTACTCCGAGGGGGCAGGGTATGGCTACACCTTC. Translating it yields CASSYSEGAGYGYTF.